This T cell receptor (beta chain) appears in the sequencing data of a study of cytomegalovirus exposure and HLA in healthy donors. In the study overall: From donors who were HLA-typed, an early data release held about 89 million unique TCRs. Study conclusions and caveats: Earlier findings revealed that most TCR beta V segments proved productive either about 87% or about 30% of the time.

Comment on this clone: Its antigen is as yet unknown.

PCR was performed using 60 Vbeta and 13 Jbeta primers. Here immunoSEQ multiplex PCR was the method, and the copy in TCRdb shows in-frame clones only, minus some. Of roughly 200,000 clones listed, roughly four fifths are singletons. The clonotype was recovered from a man aged 25-40 years in good health and CMV-seronegative. The source material was PBMCs.

DNA for the CDR3: TGTGCCAGCAGGATCCCCTGGGGGCCAAGGGACTACGAGCAGTACTTC. Translation gives CASRIPWGPRDYEQYF. This chain connects TRBV11-2 to TRBJ2-7; tentatively, D is TRBD1 (6 bases). V lost 6 bases to trimming and J lost 3 bases, with 21 bases between them. Germline lookup yields CDR1 SGHAT and CDR2 FQNNGV. The CDR3 length is 16 residues.